This T cell receptor (beta chain) came from a study of blood T cell repertoires in COVID-19. On the study more broadly: Samples came from the United States, Italy and Spain, spanning acute and convalescent COVID-19. Nucleic acid was either cDNA or gDNA, and it came from T cells, B-cell-depleted T cells, or PBMCs.

The V end was cut by 4 bases, the J end by 6 bases, with 10 bases between. CDR3 length equals 13 residues. Germline-derived CDR1 and CDR2 are SGHKS and YYEKEE (reference sequence). Original processing methods: Researchers report that nucleated cell counts were estimated from reference gene primer amplification. Method: immunoSEQ multiplex PCR; TCRdb's copy keeps in-frame clones and lacks some. The DNA gave D and trimming, while V, J and clone size come from that table. Among about 120,000 clones listed, 80% to 90% were seen once. This TCR derives from a woman between 65 and 79 years old with acute or convalescent COVID-19. Source material: peripheral blood. This chain connects TRBV5-5 to TRBJ2-2, with TRBD1 as a possible D gene (6 bases). Here the CDR3 DNA reads TGTGCCAGCAGCCCACAGGGCCCCGGGGAGCTGTTTTTT. Translation: CASSPQGPGELFF.